The 29 T cell receptor beta chains below were found in one sample sequenced in a study of T-cell reconstitution after alpha-beta-depleted transplantation in children. Unique molecular identifiers were incorporated when the TCRbeta library was constructed. Each CDR3 protein is one row after TCRdb ran MiXCR on the PCR reads. This sample has hundreds of thousands of distinct CDR3 sequences, with roughly 10% found just once. The input for sequencing was PBMCs from the stem cell graft donor, taken from the stem cell graft. These receptors were obtained from a human donor who donated a stem cell graft to a child with acute lymphoblastic leukemia.

This clonotype was seen more than once but under ten times. J is TRBJ1-4 and V is TRBV4-1; D gene unclear. The CDR3 runs to 12 residues. Deletions cut 3 bases from V and 8 bases from J, with 7 bases between. The V gene's germline CDR1 is MGHRA and CDR2 YSYEKL. The CDR3: CASSQPIEKLFF. CDR3 DNA: TGCGCCAGCAGCCAGCCGATCGAAAAACTGTTTTTT.

V gene TRBV11-2 combines with J gene TRBJ2-1, with 11 bases that match TRBD2. Germline values: CDR1 SGHAT, CDR2 FQNNGV. J was trimmed by 4 bases and V by 0 bases; bases with no gene match: 5. The length of the CDR3 is 17 residues. The CDR3 is CASSLDVAGGPYNEQFF. CDR3 coding DNA: TGTGCCAGCAGCTTAGATGTAGCGGGGGGGCCTTACAATGAGCAGTTCTTC.

This clonotype was seen at least ten times. This chain connects TRBV6-6 to TRBJ1-1, with no clear D. Germline V gives CDR1 MNHNY, CDR2 SVGAGI (reference sequence). The V and J ends lost 0 bases and 7 bases respectively, with 9 bases between them. This CDR3 contains 13 residues. Written as DNA, the CDR3 is TGTGCCAGCAGTTACTCGCGGGCAAGTGAAGCTTTCTTT. Protein: CASSYSRASEAFF.

This clonotype was seen ten or more times. The V and J genes are TRBV29-1 and TRBJ2-5, with D possibly matching TRBD2 (6 bases). CDR3 length: 15 amino acids. Germline V gene sequence: CDR1 SQVTM, CDR2 ANQGSEA. Trimming removed 6 bases at V and 4 bases at J, with 21 bases between. The CDR3 protein is CSVGGIALSGETQYF. CDR3 nucleotides: TGCAGCGTCGGGGGAATAGCGCTTTCTGGAGAGACCCAGTACTTC.

This clonotype was picked up a small number of times. The chain links TRBV2 to TRBJ2-2, with 14 bases matching TRBD2. The CDR3 is 18 residues long. Losses at the gene ends were 9 bases for V and 4 bases for J; bases not matched to a gene: 13. Germline V gene lookup returns CDR1 SNHLY and CDR2 FYNNEI. The DNA of the CDR3 is TGTGCCAGAACAGGCGGACTAGCGGGGGGTAGAGGCACCGGGGAGCTGTTTTTT. This translates into CARTGGLAGGRGTGELFF.

The chain links TRBV6-6 to TRBJ2-3, with D perhaps being TRBD1 or TRBD2 (5 bases each). CDR3 length: 12 residues. The germline V and J ends were trimmed by 8 bases and 3 bases, with 9 bases remaining between them. CDR1 MNHNY and CDR2 SVGAGI come from the germline V gene (reference sequence). Here the CDR3 reads CASRGGTDTQYF. The CDR3 bases are TGTGCCAGCCGTGGGGGAACAGATACGCAGTATTTT.

This clonotype has a count of ten or more. The chain recombines TRBV20-1 with TRBJ1-5; 7 bases fit TRBD1. This CDR3 is built from 15 residues. J was trimmed by 4 bases and V by 3 bases; bases with no gene match: 9. Germline assignment: CDR1 DFQATT and CDR2 SNEGSKA (reference sequence). The CDR3 DNA reads as TGCAGTGCTAGTGTCCAAGGGGGCCCAAATCAGCCCCAGCATTTT. The encoded protein is CSASVQGGPNQPQHF.

This clonotype was recorded a few times. The rearrangement joins TRBV2 to TRBJ2-3, with 7 bases lining up with TRBD2. The CDR3 runs 15 residues. Trimming cost V 6 bases and J 0 bases; bases outside gene matches: 6. From germline, CDR1 is SNHLY and CDR2 FYNNEI. CDR3 nucleotide sequence: TGTGCCAGCAGCCCCGGGGGGTCTAGCACAGATACGCAGTATTTT. Amino acids: CASSPGGSSTDTQYF.

The CDR3 region is CSARDLVNPGPGETQYF. Written as DNA, the CDR3 is TGCAGTGCTAGAGACCTAGTTAATCCAGGCCCTGGGGAGACCCAGTACTTC. The chain couples TRBV20-1 to TRBJ2-5; D is ambiguous. Deletions cut 0 bases from V and 5 bases from J, with 22 bases between. The CDR3 consists of 17 residues. Per the germline V gene, CDR1 is DFQATT and CDR2 is SNEGSKA (reference sequence).

This clonotype was seen at least ten times. V usage is TRBV5-5 and J usage is TRBJ2-5, with D unclear. Germline assignment: CDR1 SGHKS and CDR2 YYEKEE (reference sequence). The CDR3 is 14 amino acids. Trimming shortened V by 2 bases and J by 2 bases, and 10 bases separated the two germline ends. CDR3 region: CASSFSRRQETQYF. For the CDR3, the DNA is TGTGCCAGCAGCTTCTCCAGACGTCAAGAGACCCAGTACTTC.

On this clonotype itself: With a much larger clone just one base away, this may be a read error. The CDR3 carries no conserved terminal phenylalanine or tryptophan, so it likely arises from a read error. This chain connects TRBV3-1 to TRBJ2-5; TRBD2 agrees at 12 bases. There are 17 residues in the CDR3. With V trimmed by 2 bases and J by 0 bases, 4 bases remained unmatched. Germline V gene data show CDR1 as LGHDT and CDR2 as YNNKEL (reference sequence). The CDR3 DNA reads as TGTGCCAGCAGCCAAAGACTAGCGGGGGCGGACCAAGAGACCCAGTACCTC. Translation: CASSQRLAGADQETQYL.

This clonotype showed up many times. The chain links TRBV6-2 or TRBV6-3 to TRBJ2-1; D tentatively reads TRBD1 or TRBD2 (5 bases each). The CDR3 contains 15 residues. The germline V gene encodes CDR1 MNHEY and CDR2 SVGEGT. The ends were cut back, 4 bases at V and 6 bases at J, with 16 bases in the middle. This CDR3 reads CASSSGTALINEQFF. In DNA form, the CDR3 reads TGTGCCAGCAGTTCCGGGACCGCCCTAATCAATGAGCAGTTCTTC.

This clonotype was found a few times. This sequence joins TRBV7-2 and TRBJ2-3, with no clear D. Germline V CDR1 and CDR2: SGHTA, FQGNSA. The CDR3 runs to 13 residues. V dropped 2 bases and J dropped 5 bases, with 8 bases sitting between them. The CDR3 region has the DNA TGTGCCAGCAGCTTATGGCCTCGAGATACGCAGTATTTT. The encoded protein is CASSLWPRDTQYF.

The table lists this clonotype with many counts. CDR3 in DNA: TGCGCCAGCAGCCCAGTACAGGGCACCGGGGAGCTGTTTTTT. Protein sequence: CASSPVQGTGELFF. J is TRBJ2-2 and V is TRBV5-1; weak D call: TRBD1 (6 bases). The V end was cut by 4 bases, the J end by 4 bases, with 11 bases between. This CDR3 is built from 14 residues. Germline lookup yields CDR1 SGHRS and CDR2 YFSETQ.

Note on this clonotype: A read error may explain this, as a much larger clone is one base away. The CDR3 region has the DNA TGCGCCAGCAGCCAAGATTGGGATAGGTTAGGGGGGTCTTACAATGAGCAGTTCTTC. This encodes CASSQDWDRLGGSYNEQFF. The V and J genes are TRBV4-3 and TRBJ2-1, with D possibly being TRBD1 or TRBD2 (6 bases each). Deletions cut 0 bases from V and 4 bases from J, with 22 bases between. This CDR3 comprises 19 residues. Germline V gives CDR1 LGHNA, CDR2 YSLEER.

This clonotype was counted a few times. The CDR3 coding sequence is TGCAGTGCTAGAGGAGGGGAGAAGATGGGCACAGATACGCAGTATTTT. This gives the protein CSARGGEKMGTDTQYF. This chain uses TRBV20-1 with TRBJ2-3; D assignment may be TRBD1 or TRBD2 (5 bases each). Germline assignment: CDR1 DFQATT and CDR2 SNEGSKA (reference sequence). The ends were cut back, 1 base at V and 1 base at J, with 15 bases in the middle. The CDR3 extends over 16 amino acids.

This clonotype was seen at least ten times. The genes are TRBV5-1 and TRBJ1-4; D is uncertain. The germline V and J ends were trimmed by 1 base and 2 bases, with 12 bases remaining between them. Germline V gene sequence: CDR1 SGHRS, CDR2 YFSETQ. The CDR3 has 16 amino acids. The CDR3 here is CASSLIGYSTNEKLFF. DNA of the CDR3: TGCGCCAGCAGCTTGATTGGGTATTCGACTAATGAAAAACTGTTTTTT.

The genes are TRBV5-1 and TRBJ2-3; 10 bases agree with TRBD2. From germline, CDR1 is SGHRS and CDR2 YFSETQ. The junction had 7 bases not matched to a gene; V was cut back by 3 bases and J by 6 bases. The length of the CDR3 is 15 residues. The CDR3 spells CASSSGLAAGDTQYF. CDR3 in DNA: TGCGCCAGCAGCTCTGGACTAGCGGCTGGCGATACGCAGTATTTT.

V is TRBV5-1 and J is TRBJ2-5, with TRBD2 matching over 7 bases. The J segment lost 3 bases and the V segment lost 2 bases, leaving 4 bases of the junction unmatched. Germline CDR1 and CDR2: SGHRS and YFSETQ. This CDR3 is built from 14 residues. In nucleotides, the CDR3 is TGCGCCAGCAGCTTTGGGAGCGGGGAAGAGACCCAGTACTTC. Amino acids: CASSFGSGEETQYF.

The genes are TRBV7-8 and TRBJ2-7; 12 bases map to TRBD2. Per germline, CDR1 SGHVS and CDR2 FQNEAQ. The CDR3 runs to 16 residues. V lost 4 bases and J lost 4; bases outside the gene matches: 8. CDR3 amino acids: CASSSQRTSGAYEQYF. The CDR3 DNA is TGTGCCAGCAGCTCGCAGCGGACTAGCGGGGCATACGAGCAGTACTTC.

The table lists this clonotype with a few counts. The V and J genes are TRBV24-1 and TRBJ2-1, with 8 bases matching TRBD1. The CDR3 runs to 14 residues. Germline lookup yields CDR1 KGHDR and CDR2 SFDVKD. J gave up 10 bases and V 4 bases, and 8 bases lay outside the gene matches. CDR3 loop: CATSEKDRVREQFF. The CDR3 DNA sequence: TGTGCCACCAGTGAAAAGGACAGGGTTCGAGAGCAGTTCTTC.

The chain has TRBV5-1 and TRBJ1-1, with D tentatively TRBD1 (5 bases). Trimming removed 4 bases from V and 7 bases from J, with 20 bases in between. The CDR3 consists of 15 residues. The germline V gene has CDR1 SGHRS and CDR2 YFSETQ. CDR3 region: CASSQQDPGLNEAFF. CDR3 nucleotide sequence: TGCGCCAGCAGCCAACAGGACCCGGGGCTCAATGAAGCTTTCTTT. The entire variable domain, with the rest obtained from reference TRBV5-1 and TRBJ1-1, is as follows: KAGVTQTPRYLIKTRGQQVTLSCSPISGHRSVSWYQQTPGQGLQFLFEYFSETQRNKGNFPGRFSGRQFSNSRSEMNVSTLELGDSALYLCASSQQDPGLNEAFFGQGTRLTVV.

The chain couples TRBV5-1 to TRBJ2-5, with 9 positions matching TRBD1. Germline V gene lookup returns CDR1 SGHRS and CDR2 YFSETQ. The CDR3 extends over 16 amino acids. V trimming: 4 bases; J trimming: 4 bases; junction bases outside the gene matches: 11. CDR3 in DNA: TGCGCCAGCAGCGGGGGGACAGGGAGGAATGGAGAGACCCAGTACTTC. Protein product: CASSGGTGRNGETQYF. Filled out from reference TRBV5-1 and TRBJ2-5, the complete variable domain reads KAGVTQTPRYLIKTRGQQVTLSCSPISGHRSVSWYQQTPGQGLQFLFEYFSETQRNKGNFPGRFSGRQFSNSRSEMNVSTLELGDSALYLCASSGGTGRNGETQYFGPGTRLLVL.

This chain joins TRBV18 and TRBJ2-7, with D possibly TRBD1 on 6 matching bases. Trimming shortened V by 2 bases and J by 7 bases, and 6 bases separated the two germline ends. CDR3 length equals 11 residues. Looked up from germline, CDR1 is KGHSH and CDR2 is LQKENI. The CDR3 DNA follows: TGTGCCAGCTCACCAGACAGGGAGCAGTACTTC. Its protein product is CASSPDREQYF.

In this sample, this clonotype turned up many times. This sequence joins TRBV10-1 and TRBJ1-1; D not resolved. This CDR3 is built from 13 residues. V dropped 6 bases and J dropped 1 base, with 9 bases sitting between them. In germline, CDR1 is WNHNN, CDR2 SYGVQD (reference sequence). The CDR3 DNA is TGCGCCAGCAGATCGAGGGAGAACACTGAAGCTTTCTTT. It codes for CASRSRENTEAFF.

The sample holds a few counts of this clonotype. The chain is built from TRBV18 and TRBJ1-5; D is undetermined. The CDR3 consists of 13 residues. Trimming left V 3 bases short and J 7 bases short, with 10 bases between. Germline V lookup: CDR1 KGHSH, CDR2 LQKENI. The DNA for the CDR3 is TGTGCCAGCTCACCGATGCGAGCCCAGCCCCAGCATTTT. Translating gives CASSPMRAQPQHF. Complete variable domain (other parts from reference TRBV18 and TRBJ1-5): NAGVMQNPRHLVRRRGQEARLRCSPMKGHSHVYWYRQLPEEGLKFMVYLQKENIIDESGMPKERFSAEFPKEGPSILRIQQVVRGDSAAYFCASSPMRAQPQHFGDGTRLSIL.

The chain couples TRBV6-1 to TRBJ1-5, with 9 positions matching TRBD1. With 6 bases clipped from V and 7 bases from J, the junction kept 7 bases outside the gene matches. The germline CDR1 and CDR2 sequences are MNHNS and SASEGT. The CDR3 has 14 amino acids. CDR3 amino acids: CASRGTGLGQPQHF. The CDR3 DNA sequence: TGTGCCAGCAGGGGGACAGGGTTGGGGCAGCCCCAGCATTTT.

This clonotype was recorded many times. The CDR3 region has the DNA TGCAGTGCGCTCCCAGTGGGGGCCACAGATACGCAGTATTTT. Translation: CSALPVGATDTQYF. The V gene is TRBV20-1, the J gene TRBJ2-3, with a possible D match to TRBD1 (6 bases). Trimming took off 6 bases at V and 2 bases at J, with 15 bases between the two ends. The germline CDR1 and CDR2 sequences are DFQATT and SNEGSKA (reference sequence). This CDR3 spans 14 amino acids.

This rearrangement joins TRBV10-2 to TRBJ1-5; TRBD1 matches 8 bases. Trimming cost V 3 bases and J 7 bases; bases outside gene matches: 11. Germline V CDR1 and CDR2: WSHSY, SAAADI. The CDR3 is 16 amino acids. The CDR3 loop is CASSESGGDRPQPQHF. The CDR3 coding sequence is TGCGCCAGCAGTGAATCGGGCGGGGACAGGCCCCAGCCCCAGCATTTT.